The present T cell receptor (beta chain) was sequenced within a study of T cells after yellow fever vaccination. The V end lost 5 bases, the J end lost 4 bases, and 9 bases lay between the germline ends. This CDR3 is built from 13 residues. Germline V CDR1 and CDR2: MNHEY, SVGEGT. Each CDR3 protein is one row after TCRdb ran MiXCR on the 5' RACE reads. The profile shows 250,000 to 400,000 distinct CDR3 sequences, roughly 4% of them singletons. This clonotype was observed a few times. The chain joins TRBV6-2 or TRBV6-3 to TRBJ2-4, with D tentatively TRBD2 (5 bases). This material consisted of PBMCs, taken 5 days after the yellow fever booster vaccination. The clonotype originates from a man younger than 30 who received the YFV17D yellow fever vaccine. The CDR3, as DNA: TGTGCCAGCAGTACCGGGGAGAAAAACATTCAGTACTTC. Translation gives CASSTGEKNIQYF.